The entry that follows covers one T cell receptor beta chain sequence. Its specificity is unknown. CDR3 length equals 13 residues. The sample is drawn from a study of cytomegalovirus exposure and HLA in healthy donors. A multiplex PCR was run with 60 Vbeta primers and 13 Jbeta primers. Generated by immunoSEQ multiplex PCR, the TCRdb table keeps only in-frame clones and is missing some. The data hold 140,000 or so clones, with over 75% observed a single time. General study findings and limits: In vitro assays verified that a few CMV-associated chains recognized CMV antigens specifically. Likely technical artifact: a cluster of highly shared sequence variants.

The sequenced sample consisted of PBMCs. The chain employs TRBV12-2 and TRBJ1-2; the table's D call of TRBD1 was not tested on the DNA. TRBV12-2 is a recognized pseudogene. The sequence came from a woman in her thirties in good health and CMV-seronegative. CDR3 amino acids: CASRLGTGDGYTF. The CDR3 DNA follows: TGTGCAAGTCGCTTAGGGACAGGAGATGGCTACACCTTC.